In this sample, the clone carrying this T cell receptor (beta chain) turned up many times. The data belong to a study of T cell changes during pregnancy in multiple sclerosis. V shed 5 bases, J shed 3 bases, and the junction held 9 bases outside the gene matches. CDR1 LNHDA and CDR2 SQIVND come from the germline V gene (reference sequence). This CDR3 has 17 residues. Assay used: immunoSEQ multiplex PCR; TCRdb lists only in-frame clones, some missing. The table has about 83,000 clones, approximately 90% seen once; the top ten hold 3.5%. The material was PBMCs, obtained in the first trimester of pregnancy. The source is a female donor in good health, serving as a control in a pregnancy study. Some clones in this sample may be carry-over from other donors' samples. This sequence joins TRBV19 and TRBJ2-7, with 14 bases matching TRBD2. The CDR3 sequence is CASSVSSGLAGVYEQYF. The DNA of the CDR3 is TGTGCCAGTAGTGTCTCCTCGGGACTAGCGGGGGTCTACGAGCAGTACTTC.